These 9 T cell receptor beta chains came from one sample sequenced in a study of T cell changes during pregnancy in multiple sclerosis. The protocol was immunoSEQ multiplex PCR, while the TCRdb copy is restricted to in-frame clones and leaves out a portion. In the table there are tens of thousands of clones, 92% of which are singletons. Sample: peripheral blood, taken in the first trimester of pregnancy. The source is a female donor with multiple sclerosis, enrolled in a pregnancy study.

The CDR3 sequence is CASSLAAGFSNYGYTF. The CDR3 DNA sequence: TGTGCCAGCAGCTTAGCGGCGGGATTTTCTAACTATGGCTACACCTTC. V usage is TRBV7-2 and J usage is TRBJ1-2; D gene unclear. CDR1 is SGHTA, CDR2 FQGNSA, per germline. Trimming left V 0 bases short and J 0 bases short, with 11 bases between. This CDR3 spans 16 amino acids.

The gene calls are TRBV9 and TRBJ1-2; D remains ambiguous. CDR3 length equals 15 residues. Trimming left V 4 bases short and J 3 bases short, with 16 bases between. The germline V gene encodes CDR1 SGDLS and CDR2 YYNGEE. The CDR3 nucleotides are TGTGCCAGCAGCATTTTAGGGCGGGGTGACTATGGCTACACCTTC. Translating gives CASSILGRGDYGYTF.

A single count supports this clone. The genes are TRBV29-1 and TRBJ1-3, with D hard to call. The V end lost 5 bases, the J end lost 0 bases, and 5 bases lay between the germline ends. CDR1 and CDR2 (germline): SQVTM, ANQGSEA. The CDR3 length is 12 residues. The CDR3 region has the DNA TGCAGCGTTCGACTCTCTGGAAACACCATATATTTT. Translation gives CSVRLSGNTIYF.

This clone occurred a few times. V is TRBV19 and J is TRBJ2-7; 7 positions match TRBD1. Germline V gene lookup returns CDR1 LNHDA and CDR2 SQIVND (reference sequence). This CDR3 has 15 amino acids. J lost 3 bases, V lost 1 base, and 6 bases had no gene match. The CDR3 here is CASSIGQGRLYEQYF. The CDR3 region has the DNA TGTGCCAGTAGTATAGGACAGGGTAGACTCTACGAGCAGTACTTC. Based on the CDR3 plus reference TRBV19 and TRBJ2-7, the full variable domain is DGGITQSPKYLFRKEGQNVTLSCEQNLNHDAMYWYRQDPGQGLRLIYYSQIVNDFQKGDIAEGYSVSREKKESFPLTVTSAQKNPTAFYLCASSIGQGRLYEQYFGPGTRLTVT.

The gene calls are TRBV7-9 and TRBJ1-3, with TRBD1 matching over 8 bases. The V segment lost 5 bases and the J segment 4 bases; nucleotides outside the gene matches: 10. Germline CDR1 is SEHNR and CDR2 is FQNEAQ (reference sequence). The CDR3 is 16 residues long. The CDR3 protein is CASSPTGGTGGNTIYF. CDR3 DNA: TGTGCCAGCAGCCCTACAGGGGGGACGGGCGGAAACACCATATATTTT.

This clone has just one count. This chain links TRBV5-4 with TRBJ2-5, with 9 bases fitting TRBD1. This CDR3 is 15 amino acids long. V lost 4 bases to trimming and J lost 5 bases; unmatched junction nucleotides: 9. Germline V lookup: CDR1 SGHNT, CDR2 YYREEE (reference sequence). The CDR3 protein is CASSPGTGIRETQYF. DNA for the CDR3: TGTGCCAGCAGCCCAGGGACAGGGATTCGGGAGACCCAGTACTTC.

The genes are TRBV7-2 and TRBJ2-5, with 9 bases matching TRBD1. Germline CDR1 reads SGHTA; CDR2 reads FQGNSA. After removal of 6 bases from V and 4 bases from J, the junction contained 6 bases not matched to a gene. This CDR3 comprises 14 residues. For the CDR3, the DNA is TGTGCCAGCAGTCCTACAGGGGGCCCAGAGACCCAGTACTTC. It specifies CASSPTGGPETQYF. The full variable domain, completed using reference TRBV7-2 and TRBJ2-5, is GAGVSQSPSNKVTEKGKDVELRCDPISGHTALYWYRQSLGQGLEFLIYFQGNSAPDKSGLPSDRFSAERTGGSVSTLTIQRTQQEDSAVYLCASSPTGGPETQYFGPGTRLLVL.

The rearrangement links TRBV6-5 to TRBJ2-7; TRBD2 might be the D (5 bases). Trimming removed 5 bases from V and 0 bases from J, with 8 bases in between. This CDR3 is built from 13 residues. Germline CDR1 and CDR2: MNHEY and SVGAGI. The CDR3 region has the DNA TGTGCCAGCAGTCCGGGGAACTCCTACGAGCAGTACTTC. Its protein is CASSPGNSYEQYF.

CDR3 bases: TGTGCCAGCAGCCGAGGGGGACAGCACACTGAAGCTTTCTTT. Translated, it gives CASSRGGQHTEAFF. The genes are TRBV6-5 and TRBJ1-1; TRBD1 matches at 7 bases. The V gene's germline CDR1 is MNHEY and CDR2 SVGAGI. The CDR3 sequence is 14 residues long. V shed 6 bases and J 3 bases; nucleotides not matched to a gene: 7.